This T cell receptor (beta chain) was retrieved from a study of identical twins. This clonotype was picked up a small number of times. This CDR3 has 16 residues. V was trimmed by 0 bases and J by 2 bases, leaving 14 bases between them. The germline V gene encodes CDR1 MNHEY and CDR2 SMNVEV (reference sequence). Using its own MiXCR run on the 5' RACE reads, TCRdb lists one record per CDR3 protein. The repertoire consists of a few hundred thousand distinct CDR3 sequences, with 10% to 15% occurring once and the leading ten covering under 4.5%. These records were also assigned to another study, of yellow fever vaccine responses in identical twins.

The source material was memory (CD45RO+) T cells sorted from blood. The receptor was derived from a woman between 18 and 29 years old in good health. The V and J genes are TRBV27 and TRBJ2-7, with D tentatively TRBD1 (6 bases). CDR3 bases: TGTGCCAGCAGTTTATCAGGCAGGGGTGGAACCTACGAGCAGTACTTC. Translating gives CASSLSGRGGTYEQYF.